This T cell receptor beta chain was identified in a study of blood T cell repertoires in COVID-19. Whole-study context: Sources were T cells, B-cell-depleted T cells, or PBMCs; the material itself was cDNA or gDNA.

In the study's own analysis: Scientists estimated how many nucleated cells there were by amplifying reference gene primers. The data were produced by immunoSEQ multiplex PCR, yet TCRdb's version contains in-frame clones alone and is incomplete. The V and J calls and clone size are taken from that table; D and trimming were inferred from the DNA. The sample has roughly 140,000 clones, approximately 81% seen once. The CDR3 is 15 residues long. Germline assignment: CDR1 LNHDA and CDR2 SQIVND (reference sequence). V trimming: 7 bases; J trimming: 4 bases; junction bases outside the gene matches: 7. The chain has TRBV19 and TRBJ2-6; 7 bases are a match to TRBD1. The clonotype was recovered from a human donor in a cohort sampled during active COVID-19. Sequencing was done on a sample of peripheral blood. CDR3 amino acids: CASNPTGVGANVLTF. The CDR3 DNA reads TGTGCCAGTAACCCTACAGGGGTCGGGGCCAACGTCCTGACTTTC.